The 23 T cell receptor beta chains below all came from one sample that was sequenced in a study of lymphopenia after photon versus proton radiotherapy. Libraries were prepared by immunoSEQ multiplex PCR; TCRdb keeps only in-frame clonotypes and omits some of them. The table has approximately 160,000 clones, 75% to 90% seen once. The sample here was peripheral blood, taken from a patient treated with photon-based radiotherapy. The receptors were sampled from a man in his fifties with gastric cancer.

CDR3 DNA: TGTGCCAGCAGATTCCAGCGGGAGGGCCGGAATGAGCAGTTCTTC. Protein product: CASRFQREGRNEQFF. V and J are TRBV6-5 and TRBJ2-1; TRBD2 matches 10 bases. Looked up from germline, CDR1 is MNHEY and CDR2 is SVGAGI. The CDR3 is 15 residues long. The V gene end was trimmed by 6 bases and the J gene end by 7 bases; junction bases not matched to a gene: 9.

In nucleotides, the CDR3 is TGTGCCAGCAGCTCCAGACAGGTCCGGGGGCTTGAAGCTTTCTTT. This codes for CASSSRQVRGLEAFF. V usage is TRBV7-2 and J usage is TRBJ1-1; D is perhaps TRBD1 (6 bases). The CDR3 covers 15 residues. Germline V lookup: CDR1 SGHTA, CDR2 FQGNSA. V shed 4 bases and J shed 7 bases, with 19 bases lying between them.

The rearrangement uses TRBV11-2 and TRBJ1-5, with TRBD1 matching over 9 bases. V lost 6 bases and J lost 3; bases outside the gene matches: 9. This CDR3 has 16 amino acids. Germline V gene lookup returns CDR1 SGHAT and CDR2 FQNNGV. The CDR3 sequence: CASRRDGTGSNQPQHF. CDR3 coding DNA: TGTGCCAGCAGACGGGACGGGACAGGGTCCAATCAGCCCCAGCATTTT.

The chain combines TRBV14 with TRBJ2-3; 13 nucleotides agree with TRBD2. Germline CDR1 is SGHDN and CDR2 is FVKESK. The V gene end was trimmed by 1 base and the J gene end by 2 bases; junction bases not matched to a gene: 3. The CDR3 sequence is 17 residues long. The CDR3, as DNA: TGTGCCAGCAGCCAAGGGGGACTAGCGGGACCCACAGATACGCAGTATTTT. This gives the protein CASSQGGLAGPTDTQYF.

The V gene is TRBV19, the J gene TRBJ2-1; the match to TRBD1 covers 10 bases. This CDR3 region has 14 residues. CDR1 and CDR2 (germline): LNHDA, SQIVND (reference sequence). V gave up 10 bases and J gave up 9 bases; unmatched junction bases: 12. CDR3 residues: CATWNPGQGTEQFF. The CDR3 DNA reads TGTGCCACTTGGAATCCGGGACAGGGGACTGAGCAGTTCTTC. The whole variable domain, filled in from reference TRBV19 and TRBJ2-1, reads DGGITQSPKYLFRKEGQNVTLSCEQNLNHDAMYWYRQDPGQGLRLIYYSQIVNDFQKGDIAEGYSVSREKKESFPLTVTSAQKNPTAFYLCATWNPGQGTEQFFGPGTRLTVL.

Concerning this clone itself: Other DNA sequences of this sample code for an identical CDR3. The chain is built from TRBV5-6 and TRBJ2-1, with D tentatively TRBD2 (5 bases). Trimming shortened V by 3 bases and J by 6 bases, and 7 bases separated the two germline ends. Germline V gene data show CDR1 as SGHDT and CDR2 as YYEEEE. CDR3 length: 12 residues. CDR3 residues: CASSSDFNEQFF. The CDR3 coding sequence is TGTGCCAGCAGCTCGGACTTCAATGAGCAGTTCTTC. Based on the CDR3 plus reference TRBV5-6 and TRBJ2-1, the full variable domain is DAGVTQSPTHLIKTRGQQVTLRCSPKSGHDTVSWYQQALGQGPQFIFQYYEEEERQRGNFPDRFSGHQFPNYSSELNVNALLLGDSALYLCASSSDFNEQFFGPGTRLTVL.

The rearrangement joins TRBV19 to TRBJ1-1; 7 positions agree with TRBD1. The CDR3 runs to 17 residues. The germline CDR1 and CDR2 sequences are LNHDA and SQIVND (reference sequence). V dropped 3 bases and J dropped 4; count of bases not matched to a gene: 14. CDR3 region: CASSITERGLMSTEAFF. CDR3 in DNA: TGTGCCAGTAGTATCACCGAAAGGGGGCTGATGAGCACTGAAGCTTTCTTT.

This clone was detected only once. V usage is TRBV30 and J usage is TRBJ1-4; D gene unclear. Germline CDR1 reads GTSNPN; CDR2 reads SVGIG (reference sequence). V lost 7 bases, J lost 7 bases, and 10 bases lay in between. The CDR3 totals 11 residues. The CDR3 protein is CALEGGEKLFF. In nucleotides, the CDR3 is TGTGCCTTGGAAGGTGGTGAAAAACTGTTTTTT.

CDR3: CASSDAVLPNTGELFF. The DNA of the CDR3 is TGCGCCAGCAGTGACGCAGTCCTACCGAACACCGGGGAGCTGTTTTTT. The V gene is TRBV10-1, the J gene TRBJ2-2; unclear D gene. Germline V lookup: CDR1 WNHNN, CDR2 SYGVQD (reference sequence). V was trimmed by 3 bases and J by 0 bases, leaving 11 bases between them. This CDR3 region has 16 residues.

The genes are TRBV27 and TRBJ2-5, with a weak D call TRBD1 (5 bases). The CDR3 contains 15 residues. Germline V gene lookup returns CDR1 MNHEY and CDR2 SMNVEV (reference sequence). The V gene lost 3 bases and the J gene lost 2 bases, with 13 bases spanning the gap. CDR3 sequence: CASSLQGLGQETQYF. The DNA for the CDR3 is TGTGCCAGCAGTTTGCAGGGATTAGGACAAGAGACCCAGTACTTC.

The chain uses TRBV7-2 and TRBJ2-5, with TRBD1 matching 10 bases. The CDR3 extends over 15 amino acids. V lost 4 bases and J lost 7; bases outside the gene matches: 9. Germline-derived CDR1 and CDR2 are SGHTA and FQGNSA. DNA of the CDR3: TGTGCCAGCAGCTCTTGGACAGGGGGGGCAGCGACCCAGTACTTC. Its protein product is CASSSWTGGAATQYF.

V usage is TRBV15 and J usage is TRBJ2-3; the D is unclear. Germline loops: CDR1 LNHNV, CDR2 YYDKDF (reference sequence). The CDR3 has 16 residues. Trimming took off 0 bases at V and 4 bases at J, with 14 bases between the two ends. Here the CDR3 reads CATSRDLRPDSDTQYF. The CDR3 DNA sequence: TGTGCCACCAGCAGAGATTTGCGACCTGATTCAGATACGCAGTATTTT.

V is TRBV27 and J is TRBJ2-1; D may be TRBD2 (5 bases). The V and J ends lost 5 bases and 2 bases respectively, with 10 bases between them. The CDR3 is made up of 14 amino acids. Germline V gene lookup returns CDR1 MNHEY and CDR2 SMNVEV (reference sequence). CDR3 loop: CASSGGRTYNEQFF. For the CDR3, the DNA is TGTGCCAGCAGTGGAGGAAGAACCTACAATGAGCAGTTCTTC.

V gene TRBV15 combines with J gene TRBJ2-1; 14 nucleotides align to TRBD2. The CDR3 is made up of 16 amino acids. The germline V gene has CDR1 LNHNV and CDR2 YYDKDF (reference sequence). V shed 1 base, J shed 6 bases, and the junction held 2 bases outside the gene matches. The CDR3 DNA reads as TGTGCCACCAGCAGAGCCGGGACTAGCGGGAGCAATGAGCAGTTCTTC. It translates to CATSRAGTSGSNEQFF.

V and J are TRBV9 and TRBJ2-2; 9 bases are a match to TRBD1. With V trimmed by 4 bases and J by 7 bases, 11 bases remained unmatched. CDR3 length: 16 amino acids. Per germline, CDR1 SGDLS and CDR2 YYNGEE. The CDR3 sequence: CASSSSPGTGFGELFF. In DNA form, the CDR3 reads TGTGCCAGCAGCTCGAGCCCCGGGACAGGGTTCGGGGAGCTGTTTTTT.

This chain joins TRBV29-1 and TRBJ2-2; TRBD1 agrees at 7 bases. Germline V CDR1 and CDR2: SQVTM, ANQGSEA. The CDR3 has 14 residues. V was clipped by 7 bases and J by 0 bases; unmatched bases: 5. The CDR3 here is CSAQGQSNTGELFF. The CDR3 DNA follows: TGCAGCGCTCAGGGACAGTCGAACACCGGGGAGCTGTTTTTT.

V is TRBV30 and J is TRBJ1-1, with D possibly TRBD1 on 6 matching bases. Germline-derived CDR1 and CDR2 are GTSNPN and SVGIG (reference sequence). V lost 4 bases and J 3 bases, leaving 21 bases between the germline ends. This CDR3 contains 16 residues. CDR3 coding DNA: TGTGCCTGGAACCTCCCTGGACAGATAATTTACACTGAAGCTTTCTTT. It encodes CAWNLPGQIIYTEAFF.

This clone came up once. The chain has TRBV30 and TRBJ1-3; D unresolved. The CDR3 runs 16 residues. V lost 2 bases, J lost 0 bases, and 14 bases lay in between. The germline V gene encodes CDR1 GTSNPN and CDR2 SVGIG (reference sequence). The DNA for the CDR3 is TGTGCCTGGAGTTCTTTGGGCAGCTCCTCTGGAAACACCATATATTTT. Amino acid sequence: CAWSSLGSSSGNTIYF.

This clone was found a few times. The chain couples TRBV6-6 to TRBJ2-5, with D perhaps matching TRBD1 (7 bases). Germline CDR1 reads MNHNY; CDR2 reads SVGAGI (reference sequence). Trimming removed 2 bases at V and 5 bases at J, with 18 bases between. This CDR3 spans 16 amino acids. The CDR3 loop is CASSYAEGAQGETQYF. CDR3 sequence (DNA): TGTGCCAGCAGTTACGCGGAGGGGGCGCAGGGTGAGACCCAGTACTTC.

The genes are TRBV4-3 and TRBJ1-4, with D possibly matching TRBD1 (6 bases). The CDR3 contains 15 residues. The V end lost 1 base, the J end lost 5 bases, and 11 bases lay between the germline ends. CDR1 and CDR2 (germline): LGHNA, YSLEER. The CDR3 nucleotides are TGCGCCAGCAGCCAAGCCGGGACACAGAATGAAAAACTGTTTTTT. This sequence encodes CASSQAGTQNEKLFF.

V usage is TRBV7-2 and J usage is TRBJ2-7; possibly TRBD1 or TRBD2 for D (5 bases each). Trimming left V 5 bases short and J 9 bases short, with 11 bases between. The CDR3 is made up of 11 amino acids. CDR1 SGHTA and CDR2 FQGNSA come from the germline V gene. The CDR3: CASSASGRQYF. The CDR3 DNA reads TGTGCCAGCAGCGCCTCAGGGAGGCAGTACTTC.

This rearrangement joins TRBV7-8 to TRBJ1-3; maybe TRBD1 (5 bases). The CDR3 covers 15 residues. Deletions cut 8 bases from V and 5 bases from J, with 19 bases between. In germline, CDR1 is SGHVS, CDR2 FQNEAQ. CDR3 in DNA: TGTGCCAGCTCACCCGACGGGGCGGTGAGAAACACCATATATTTT. This sequence encodes CASSPDGAVRNTIYF. The full variable domain, rest sourced from reference TRBV7-8 and TRBJ1-3, is GAGVSQSPRYKVAKRGQDVALRCDPISGHVSLFWYQQALGQGPEFLTYFQNEAQLDKSGLPSDRFFAERPEGSVSTLKIQRTQQEDSAVYLCASSPDGAVRNTIYFGEGSWLTVV.

The rearrangement uses TRBV6-1 and TRBJ1-5, with D possibly matching TRBD1 (5 bases). CDR3 size: 17 residues. Germline loops: CDR1 MNHNS, CDR2 SASEGT. The V gene lost 1 base and the J gene lost 6 bases, with 19 bases spanning the gap. The CDR3: CASSEGRGWGYGQPQHF. The CDR3 DNA reads as TGTGCCAGCAGTGAAGGGCGGGGCTGGGGTTATGGTCAGCCCCAGCATTTT.